Below are 17 T cell receptor beta chains sequenced from a single sample in a study of molecular identifiers for immune sequencing clone quantification (dated by TCRdb to between 2018 and 2020). Library preparation employed PCR. Sequencing used an Illumina HiSeq 4000. In TCRdb, the public reads were trimmed at Q25 with fastp and aligned with MiXCR, with productive beta chains retained. Each entry merges the rows of one CDR3 protein and shows their most common DNA and genes. The sample contains some 650,000 distinct CDR3 sequences, less than 20% of them found a single time. Roughly 0.9% of the sample is in the top ten clones. Material: naive CD8+ T cells from blood, with Jurkat cell RNA spiked in. In the paper's terms, the cell subset or site label means: FACS-sorted CD8+CD4-CCR7+CD45RA+ naive T cells. These receptors were obtained from a human donor in good health. Some libraries in this study had Jurkat cell RNA spiked in.

This clonotype occurred a few times. A read error may explain this, as a much larger clone is one base away. The CDR3 DNA sequence: TGCGCCAGCAGCTTGGTTGGGGGGCGCTTATTGGAGACCCAGTACTTC. Amino acid sequence: CASSLVGGRLLETQYF. V is TRBV5-1 and J is TRBJ2-5, with D perhaps given as TRBD1 or TRBD2 (6 bases each). This CDR3 spans 16 amino acids. V dropped 0 bases and J dropped 5 bases, with 17 bases sitting between them. Germline CDR1 and CDR2: SGHRS and YFSETQ.

This clonotype was counted ten times or more. This sequence joins TRBV20-1 and TRBJ2-7; TRBD2 matches at 9 bases. The CDR3 spans 14 residues. Germline-derived CDR1 and CDR2 are DFQATT and SNEGSKA (reference sequence). Losses at the gene ends were 2 bases for V and 2 bases for J; bases not matched to a gene: 4. For the CDR3, the DNA is TGCAGTGCTAGAACAGCGGGAGGCCCCTACGAGCAGTACTTC. Its protein product is CSARTAGGPYEQYF.

This clonotype appeared a few times. The V gene is TRBV19, the J gene TRBJ2-1, with 9 bases aligning to TRBD2. In germline, CDR1 is LNHDA, CDR2 SQIVND (reference sequence). Trimming at V came to 0 bases and at J to 4 bases, leaving 1 base not matched to a gene. The CDR3 sequence is 15 residues long. CDR3 in DNA: TGTGCCAGTAGTATAGATACTAGCGGGTACAATGAGCAGTTCTTC. Translation: CASSIDTSGYNEQFF.

This clonotype was detected many times. The CDR3 nucleotides are TGTGCCAGCAGCAAAGTTGAGGGTGAAGGCGGGAGGCCAGATACGCAGTATTTT. Amino acids: CASSKVEGEGGRPDTQYF. The V gene is TRBV21-1, the J gene TRBJ2-3; the table assigns TRBD2, which was not confirmed against the DNA. TRBV21-1 is flagged as a pseudogene. CDR3 size: 18 residues.

This clonotype came up many times. The chain is built from TRBV27 and TRBJ2-3, with 7 bases fitting TRBD1. The J segment lost 2 bases and the V segment lost 1 base, leaving 6 bases of the junction unmatched. The CDR3 length is 16 residues. Looked up from germline, CDR1 is MNHEY and CDR2 is SMNVEV (reference sequence). CDR3 bases: TGTGCCAGCAGTTTATTGACAGGGAGTTTCACAGATACGCAGTATTTT. This translates into CASSLLTGSFTDTQYF.

This clonotype showed up many times. V and J are TRBV7-9 and TRBJ2-3; 9 bases map to TRBD2. Germline V gene data show CDR1 as SEHNR and CDR2 as FQNEAQ (reference sequence). Germline trimming cut 5 bases from V and 2 bases from J; bases unmatched to any gene: 5. CDR3 length: 15 amino acids. The chain's CDR3 is CASSHSGGVTDTQYF. As DNA, the CDR3 is TGTGCCAGCAGCCATAGCGGGGGCGTCACAGATACGCAGTATTTT.

This clonotype was found many times. The chain uses TRBV12-3 or TRBV12-4 and TRBJ2-5; TRBD2 aligns across 10 bases. The CDR3 is 16 amino acids. V shed 5 bases, J shed 2 bases, and the junction held 8 bases outside the gene matches. CDR3 loop: CASSQAAGGPQETQYF. The CDR3 nucleotides are TGTGCCAGCAGTCAAGCAGCGGGGGGGCCTCAAGAGACCCAGTACTTC.

This clonotype was seen repeatedly, ten times or more. This chain joins TRBV6-4 and TRBJ2-2; 8 nucleotides line up with TRBD1. Germline-derived CDR1 and CDR2 are MRHNA and SNTAGT. Trimming took 2 bases from V and 7 from J; bases not matched to a gene: 6. The CDR3 consists of 15 residues. The CDR3 here is CASSDTDRGVGELFF. CDR3 bases: TGTGCCAGCAGTGACACCGACAGGGGTGTCGGGGAGCTGTTTTTT.

The J gene is TRBJ2-7, the V gene TRBV13; TRBD1 agrees at 9 bases. The junction had 3 bases not matched to a gene; V was cut back by 4 bases and J by 2 bases. The CDR3 covers 14 residues. Germline CDR1 and CDR2: PRHDT and FYEKMQ (reference sequence). The CDR3 bases are TGTGCCAGCAGCTCGCACAGGGGGCCCTACGAGCAGTACTTC. The encoded protein is CASSSHRGPYEQYF.

This clonotype was counted only a few times. The V gene is TRBV19, the J gene TRBJ2-7; 9 nucleotides match TRBD2. Germline V gene sequence: CDR1 LNHDA, CDR2 SQIVND (reference sequence). There are 16 residues in the CDR3. The J segment lost 3 bases and the V segment lost 5 bases, leaving 11 bases of the junction unmatched. The chain's CDR3 is CASSSVTSGPIYEQYF. CDR3 in DNA: TGTGCCAGTAGTTCAGTGACTAGCGGACCAATCTACGAGCAGTACTTC.

V is TRBV7-9 and J is TRBJ2-1; TRBD2 agrees at 11 bases. CDR3 length equals 15 residues. J lost 7 bases, V lost 1 base, and 3 bases had no gene match. Looked up from germline, CDR1 is SEHNR and CDR2 is FQNEAQ (reference sequence). CDR3 sequence (DNA): TGTGCCAGCAGCTTAGTAGCGGGAGGGGGAAATGAGCAGTTCTTC. Its translation is CASSLVAGGGNEQFF.

As regards this clonotype: At one end, the junction sequence differs from germline, possibly due to a read error. This chain uses TRBV12-3 or TRBV12-4 with TRBJ2-2, with 11 bases fitting TRBD2. CDR3 length: 15 residues. Here the CDR3 DNA reads TGTGCCAGCAGCTTAGCGGGGGGGCCGGGCGGGGAGCTGTTTTTT. It codes for CASSLAGGPGGELFF.

This clonotype was picked up many times. CDR3 loop: CASSSRTGGKWGTDTQYF. CDR3 nucleotide sequence: TGTGCCAGCAGCTCCCGGACAGGGGGCAAATGGGGCACAGATACGCAGTATTTT. This chain connects TRBV11-2 to TRBJ2-3; 11 bases are shared with TRBD1. This CDR3 has 18 amino acids. Germline lookup yields CDR1 SGHAT and CDR2 FQNNGV. With V trimmed by 4 bases and J by 1 base, 10 bases remained unmatched. Full variable domain (remainder filled in from reference TRBV11-2 and TRBJ2-3): EAGVAQSPRYKIIEKRQSVAFWCNPISGHATLYWYQQILGQGPKLLIQFQNNGVVDDSQLPKDRFSAERLKGVDSTLKIQPAKLEDSAVYLCASSSRTGGKWGTDTQYFGPGTRLTVL.

This clonotype showed up many times. The rearrangement uses TRBV7-9 and TRBJ1-3, with a possible D match to TRBD1 (6 bases). In germline, CDR1 is SEHNR, CDR2 FQNEAQ (reference sequence). Trimming removed 0 bases from V and 4 bases from J, with 16 bases in between. This CDR3 comprises 17 residues. This CDR3 reads CASSLALRGTRGNTIYF. Here the CDR3 DNA reads TGTGCCAGCAGCTTAGCGCTAAGGGGGACACGCGGAAACACCATATATTTT.

J is TRBJ2-1 and V is TRBV7-9, with D unclear. The CDR3 spans 12 residues. The V gene's germline CDR1 is SEHNR and CDR2 FQNEAQ (reference sequence). V shed 0 bases and J shed 9 bases, with 6 bases lying between them. The CDR3 sequence: CASSLAPSEQFF. The CDR3 nucleotides read TGTGCCAGCAGCTTAGCCCCGAGTGAGCAGTTCTTC.

This clonotype was recorded a few times. CDR3 protein: CSVEIVRLADNEQFF. The CDR3 region has the DNA TGCAGCGTTGAAATCGTGCGACTAGCGGACAATGAGCAGTTCTTC. J is TRBJ2-1 and V is TRBV29-1, with 9 bases aligning to TRBD2. CDR3 size: 15 residues. The J segment lost 5 bases and the V segment lost 2 bases, leaving 7 bases of the junction unmatched. Germline assignment: CDR1 SQVTM and CDR2 ANQGSEA.

As concerns this clonotype: A much larger clone differs from this one at a single base, so this may be a read error. The chain uses TRBV30 and TRBJ1-5; possibly TRBD1 for D (5 bases). The CDR3 is 13 residues long. The germline gives CDR1 GTSNPN, CDR2 SVGIG (reference sequence). CDR3 amino acids: CAWRSGVNRPQHF. The CDR3 DNA is TGTGCCTGGAGATCGGGGGTAAATCGGCCCCAGCATTTT.